This TCR beta chain came from a study of shared clonotypes between healthy human individuals. On the study more broadly: Per donor, three plates held CD4 naive cells, three held CD4 memory, two held CD8 naive and one held CD8 memory.

Germline CDR1 and CDR2: SNHLY and FYNNEI. From its first to its last residue, the CDR3 has 13 amino acids. Produced via immunoSEQ multiplex PCR; TCRdb's table is partial and in-frame only. The sample has roughly 1,600,000 clones, approximately 98.5% seen once. As regards this clone: A read error is likely, as this CDR3 ends without the conserved phenylalanine or tryptophan. It is unclear where the CDR3 begins or ends on the DNA, so no DNA is shown, and the CDR3 is as TCRdb lists it.

The chain has TRBV2 and TRBJ1-1. This clonotype was obtained from a young man in good health. Sequencing was carried out using naive CD4+ T cells sorted from blood. Subset described: CD45RA+ positively selected. This CDR3 reads CASSRDGIRDEPV.